The present entry profiles one T cell receptor (beta chain) with its context. Its antigen is currently unknown. One entry per CDR3 protein, called by TCRdb with MiXCR from the multiplex PCR reads. The data show roughly 70,000 distinct CDR3 sequences, roughly two fifths seen once. This specimen belongs to a study of breast tumors, draining lymph nodes, adjacent tissues. Study-wide results and limits: Most tumor T cells seemingly derive from lymph node, then expand in tumor. Data only fit, rather than demonstrated, lymph node origin of most tumor T cells. Compared with lymph nodes, tumors were less diverse; compared with nontumor tissue, more.

J was trimmed by 2 bases and V by 5 bases; bases with no gene match: 7. CDR1 is SQVTM, CDR2 ANQGSEA, per germline. The CDR3 length is 14 residues. The rearrangement uses TRBV29-1 and TRBJ2-3; the match to TRBD2 covers 7 bases. The source is a female donor with breast cancer. Some clones in this sample may be carry-over from other donors' samples. Sequencing was done on a sample of breast tumor tissue. The CDR3: CSVKISGTTDTQYF. CDR3 nucleotide sequence: TGCAGCGTTAAAATAAGCGGGACCACAGATACGCAGTATTTT.